This entry lists 28 T cell receptor beta chains sequenced from one sample in a study of blood T cell repertoires in COVID-19. Here immunoSEQ multiplex PCR was the method, and the copy in TCRdb shows in-frame clones only, minus some. The data show 65,000 to 80,000 clones, 90% seen once. Sequenced sample: peripheral blood. The receptor set was obtained from a human donor in a cohort sampled during active COVID-19.

The chain is built from TRBV4-3 and TRBJ2-7; perhaps TRBD2 as D (5 bases). Germline loops: CDR1 LGHNA, CDR2 YSLEER. Deletions cut 0 bases from V and 1 base from J, with 10 bases between. The CDR3 loop spans 15 amino acids. CDR3 loop: CASSQERVGSYEQYF. The CDR3 DNA reads as TGCGCCAGCAGCCAAGAGCGGGTGGGATCCTACGAGCAGTACTTC.

This chain links TRBV9 with TRBJ2-5; D ambiguous. This CDR3 has 13 amino acids. Per the germline V gene, CDR1 is SGDLS and CDR2 is YYNGEE. The V and J ends lost 3 bases and 2 bases respectively, with 8 bases between them. The CDR3 DNA sequence: TGTGCCAGCAGCGGCGGCAGTCAAGAGACCCAGTACTTC. Its protein is CASSGGSQETQYF.

The chain couples TRBV11-2 to TRBJ1-1; possibly TRBD1 for D (5 bases). The CDR3 consists of 13 residues. V was cut by 0 bases and J by 6 bases, with 8 bases left in between. Looked up from germline, CDR1 is SGHAT and CDR2 is FQNNGV. The CDR3 DNA is TGTGCCAGCAGCTTAGACAGGGAGGCTGAAGCTTTCTTT. As protein: CASSLDREAEAFF.

This clone was seen just once. The chain has TRBV3-1 (or the pseudogene TRBV3-2) and TRBJ2-1, with D possibly matching TRBD2 (5 bases). The CDR3 is 13 residues long. Germline V gives CDR1 LGHDT, CDR2 YNNKEL (reference sequence). Trimming stripped 1 base from V and 10 bases from J, with 11 bases between. As DNA, the CDR3 is TGTGCCAGCAGCCAAGTGTCTGGCGGGGAGCAGTTCTTC. This sequence encodes CASSQVSGGEQFF.

This clone showed up just once. The rearrangement joins TRBV2 to TRBJ2-5, with 8 bases that match TRBD2. With 7 bases clipped from V and 1 base from J, the junction kept 8 bases outside the gene matches. CDR1 is SNHLY, CDR2 FYNNEI, per germline. The CDR3 extends over 15 amino acids. The CDR3 bases are TGTGCCAGCACTCGGCTAGCGGGCGCCCAAGAGACCCAGTACTTC. Translating gives CASTRLAGAQETQYF.

This rearrangement joins TRBV27 to TRBJ2-1, with TRBD1 as a possible D gene (6 bases). CDR3 length equals 16 residues. Germline V gene data show CDR1 as MNHEY and CDR2 as SMNVEV (reference sequence). Between the trimmed V and J ends, which lost 7 bases and 0 bases, there was a span of 16 bases. The CDR3: CASIKTGYGSYNEQFF. CDR3 DNA sequence: TGTGCCAGCATCAAAACAGGGTACGGCTCCTACAATGAGCAGTTCTTC.

The chain combines TRBV27 with TRBJ2-7; the match to TRBD1 covers 10 bases. The CDR3 spans 16 residues. The ends lost 4 bases at V and 7 bases at J; junction bases unmatched: 13. Germline-derived CDR1 and CDR2 are MNHEY and SMNVEV (reference sequence). This chain's CDR3 is CASSSSGTGATSEQYF. The CDR3 DNA follows: TGTGCCAGCAGTTCATCCGGGACAGGGGCGACCAGTGAGCAGTACTTC.

The rearrangement links TRBV10-3 to TRBJ2-7; tentative D call: TRBD2 (5 bases). Trimming removed 4 bases from V and 3 bases from J, with 16 bases in between. The CDR3 spans 15 residues. CDR1 is ENHRY, CDR2 SYGVKD, per germline. The CDR3 nucleotides read TGTGCCATCAGTGGCGGCGAGGGAAATAACTACGAGCAGTACTTC. It specifies CAISGGEGNNYEQYF.

This sequence joins TRBV24-1 and TRBJ2-1; the match to TRBD2 covers 14 bases. The CDR3 has 20 amino acids. The V and J ends lost 4 bases and 0 bases, in that order; junction bases with no gene match: 10. Per germline, CDR1 KGHDR and CDR2 SFDVKD. The chain's CDR3 is CATSEQGLAGVHASYNEQFF. The CDR3 bases are TGTGCCACCAGTGAGCAGGGACTAGCGGGAGTCCATGCCTCCTACAATGAGCAGTTCTTC.

For the CDR3, the DNA is TGTGCCAGCAGCTTGGGGACAGGGACCCTGAACACTGAAGCTTTCTTT. It translates to CASSLGTGTLNTEAFF. V gene TRBV5-8 combines with J gene TRBJ1-1; 8 bases are shared with TRBD1. Losses at the gene ends were 0 bases for V and 0 bases for J; bases not matched to a gene: 4. The CDR3 extends over 16 amino acids. The germline gives CDR1 SGHTS, CDR2 YDEGEE.

V usage is TRBV4-2 and J usage is TRBJ2-7, with TRBD2 matching 10 bases. CDR1 is LGHNA, CDR2 YNFKEQ, per germline. This CDR3 region has 16 residues. V shed 1 base, J shed 1 base, and the junction held 4 bases outside the gene matches. The CDR3 is CASSQGLAGESYEQYF. The CDR3 DNA sequence: TGTGCCAGCAGCCAAGGGCTAGCGGGAGAGTCCTACGAGCAGTACTTC.

For this clone: Other DNA sequences within the sample encode an identical CDR3. The chain combines TRBV7-2 with TRBJ1-2; 9 positions agree with TRBD1. The CDR3 is 15 amino acids. Germline CDR1 SGHTA, CDR2 FQGNSA. V shed 3 bases, J shed 4 bases, and the junction held 6 bases outside the gene matches. The CDR3 DNA reads TGTGCCAGCAGCTTGGAACAGGGGGCAATCTATGGCTACACCTTC. Its protein product is CASSLEQGAIYGYTF.

The chain employs TRBV7-9 and TRBJ2-1, with TRBD2 identical over 10 bases. The CDR3 extends over 15 amino acids. The germline CDR1 and CDR2 sequences are SEHNR and FQNEAQ (reference sequence). With 6 bases clipped from V and 7 bases from J, the junction kept 9 bases outside the gene matches. The CDR3 here is CASSSSGRAENEQFF. The CDR3 DNA sequence: TGTGCCAGCAGTTCCAGCGGGAGGGCGGAAAATGAGCAGTTCTTC.

The chain recombines TRBV10-2 with TRBJ2-2, with 8 bases matching TRBD2. V shed 4 bases, J shed 5 bases, and the junction held 6 bases outside the gene matches. In germline, CDR1 is WSHSY, CDR2 SAAADI. The CDR3 covers 15 residues. The CDR3 here is CASSASGSRTGELFF. Written as DNA, the CDR3 is TGCGCCAGCAGTGCGAGCGGGAGTAGGACCGGGGAGCTGTTTTTT.

CDR3 loop: CAISEARYTDTQYF. The CDR3 DNA follows: TGTGCCATCAGTGAGGCCAGATACACAGATACGCAGTATTTT. This chain connects TRBV10-3 to TRBJ2-3; D gene ambiguous. This CDR3 is 14 amino acids long. Between the trimmed V and J ends, which lost 2 bases and 2 bases, there was a span of 8 bases. Per germline, CDR1 ENHRY and CDR2 SYGVKD.

DNA for the CDR3: TGTGCCAGCAGCTTAAGCGGACAGGGGGAAAAACTGTTTTTT. This sequence encodes CASSLSGQGEKLFF. The chain recombines TRBV5-4 with TRBJ1-4, with TRBD1 matching 9 bases. The CDR3 runs 14 residues. The J segment lost 8 bases and the V segment lost 2 bases, leaving 4 bases of the junction unmatched. From germline, CDR1 is SGHNT and CDR2 YYREEE (reference sequence).

The rearrangement uses TRBV6-1 and TRBJ2-1; 10 nucleotides line up with TRBD2. The CDR3 extends over 13 amino acids. Losses at the gene ends were 3 bases for V and 9 bases for J; bases not matched to a gene: 2. Germline loops: CDR1 MNHNS, CDR2 SASEGT. CDR3 loop: CASSDWTSGEQFF. CDR3 nucleotides: TGTGCCAGCAGTGATTGGACTAGCGGTGAGCAGTTCTTC.

The chain links TRBV7-9 to TRBJ2-1, with TRBD2 identical over 14 bases. This CDR3 region has 16 residues. Germline loops: CDR1 SEHNR, CDR2 FQNEAQ (reference sequence). V was pared by 6 bases and J by 6 bases, with 7 bases of the junction left unmatched. CDR3 amino acids: CASRRRLAGGPNEQFF. CDR3 DNA sequence: TGTGCCAGCAGACGAAGACTAGCGGGAGGGCCCAATGAGCAGTTCTTC.

The rearrangement uses TRBV6-2 or TRBV6-3 and TRBJ2-7, with unresolved D. Germline V CDR1 and CDR2: MNHEY, SVGEGT. Trimming took off 0 bases at V and 4 bases at J, with 7 bases between the two ends. The CDR3 spans 13 residues. In DNA form, the CDR3 reads TGTGCCAGCAGTTACTCTACGCTATACGAGCAGTACTTC. Protein: CASSYSTLYEQYF.

V gene TRBV7-8 combines with J gene TRBJ1-5, with D maybe TRBD1 (5 bases). The CDR3 extends over 13 amino acids. Germline-derived CDR1 and CDR2 are SGHVS and FQNEAQ. Trimming pared 5 bases from V and 6 bases from J, leaving 11 bases between. The CDR3, as DNA: TGTGCCAGCAGCGGCCAACAGGCTCAGCCCCAGCATTTT. The encoded protein is CASSGQQAQPQHF.

This clone occurred a few times. The rearrangement links TRBV7-2 to TRBJ1-3; D is possibly TRBD1 (6 bases). Germline CDR1 reads SGHTA; CDR2 reads FQGNSA. Trimming removed 5 bases from V and 4 bases from J, with 15 bases in between. CDR3 length: 15 residues. CDR3 sequence reads: CASSLVGGPGNTIYF. The CDR3 region has the DNA TGTGCCAGCAGCCTAGTGGGGGGGCCAGGAAACACCATATATTTT. Looking up the rest from reference TRBV7-2 and TRBJ1-3 gives the full variable domain: GAGVSQSPSNKVTEKGKDVELRCDPISGHTALYWYRQSLGQGLEFLIYFQGNSAPDKSGLPSDRFSAERTGGSVSTLTIQRTQQEDSAVYLCASSLVGGPGNTIYFGEGSWLTVV.

A word on this clone: In the same sample, other DNA sequences code for this CDR3. J is TRBJ2-7 and V is TRBV18; D perhaps matches TRBD2 (5 bases). Germline V gene lookup returns CDR1 KGHSH and CDR2 LQKENI. CDR3 size: 13 residues. With 3 bases removed from V and 0 bases from J, the gap between germline ends came to 6 bases. The CDR3 loop reads CASSPSGSYEQYF. The CDR3, as DNA: TGTGCCAGCTCACCCAGCGGCTCCTACGAGCAGTACTTC.

This clone was seen more than once but under ten times. The chain employs TRBV3-1 (or the pseudogene TRBV3-2) and TRBJ1-1; tentatively, D is TRBD1 (6 bases). The CDR3 is 15 amino acids. The ends were cut back, 4 bases at V and 7 bases at J, with 19 bases in the middle. Germline values: CDR1 LGHDT, CDR2 YNNKEL (reference sequence). CDR3 DNA sequence: TGTGCCAGCAGCCGATGGACAGTAAGTCGGGATGAAGCTTTCTTT. This gives the protein CASSRWTVSRDEAFF.

This chain connects TRBV6-6 to TRBJ2-1; TRBD2 matches at 9 bases. The CDR3 length is 20 residues. Trimming cost V 5 bases and J 2 bases; bases outside gene matches: 19. The germline CDR1 and CDR2 sequences are MNHNY and SVGAGI (reference sequence). This CDR3 reads CASSQLRLADSAGAYNEQFF. The CDR3 DNA is TGTGCCAGCAGTCAACTGAGACTAGCGGATTCTGCAGGGGCCTACAATGAGCAGTTCTTC.

CDR3 protein: CASSPSGQPDTQYF. The CDR3, as DNA: TGTGCCAGCTCACCATCAGGACAACCAGATACGCAGTATTTT. This chain links TRBV18 with TRBJ2-3; possibly TRBD1 for D (5 bases). The V end lost 2 bases, the J end lost 4 bases, and 10 bases lay between the germline ends. CDR3 size: 14 residues. CDR1 KGHSH and CDR2 LQKENI come from the germline V gene.

V and J are TRBV3-1 (or the pseudogene TRBV3-2) and TRBJ2-7, with unresolved D. This CDR3 contains 15 residues. Trimming took off 4 bases at V and 1 base at J, with 14 bases between the two ends. The germline gives CDR1 LGHDT, CDR2 YNNKEL (reference sequence). The CDR3: CASSRPPRRSYEQYF. In DNA form, the CDR3 reads TGTGCCAGCAGCCGCCCGCCTAGACGGTCCTACGAGCAGTACTTC.

The rearrangement joins TRBV13 to TRBJ1-1; 10 bases fit TRBD1. The V and J ends lost 5 bases and 3 bases, in that order; junction bases with no gene match: 6. This CDR3 is 15 amino acids long. Germline V gene lookup returns CDR1 PRHDT and CDR2 FYEKMQ (reference sequence). The CDR3 reads CASSIDRGPDTEAFF. CDR3 nucleotide sequence: TGTGCCAGCAGCATCGACAGGGGGCCGGACACTGAAGCTTTCTTT.

The chain carries TRBV7-9 and TRBJ2-5; 13 bases line up with TRBD2. Trimming cost V 5 bases and J 3 bases; bases outside gene matches: 3. CDR3 length equals 15 residues. Germline CDR1 SEHNR, CDR2 FQNEAQ (reference sequence). The CDR3 nucleotides read TGTGCCAGCAGCCCGGGACTAGCGGGAAAAGAGACCCAGTACTTC. Translated: CASSPGLAGKETQYF.